The clone carrying this T cell receptor beta chain was counted a few times. Its matching antigen is unknown. This entry is derived from a study of regulatory T cells in long-lasting Graves disease. On the study more broadly: Graves' patients with a new diagnosis had received antithyroid drugs under 3 months. Study findings and constraints: The analysis examined peripheral blood only and excluded thyroid tissue.

HTBI primers from iRepertoire and Arm-PCR of CDR3 regions yielded the TCR beta libraries. TCRdb re-called the multiplex PCR reads with MiXCR, one entry per CDR3 protein. The sample records about 450,000 distinct CDR3 sequences, 15% to 20% being singletons. J gave up 4 bases and V 5 bases, and 7 bases lay outside the gene matches. The CDR3 length is 14 residues. Germline CDR1 reads GTSNPN; CDR2 reads SVGIG (reference sequence). Time point given: newly diagnosed GD, antithyroid drugs for less than 3 months. PBMC RNA served as the TCR library source. These data also featured in a second study, about T cells in Graves' hyperthyroidism and ophthalmopathy. That source reports: Ophthalmopathy, which appeared later, was predicted by the model a median 6.5 months before onset.

The material sequenced was peripheral blood mononuclear cells (PBMCs), taken at new diagnosis, from a patient treated with antithyroid drugs. V gene TRBV30 combines with J gene TRBJ1-2, with 10 bases fitting TRBD1. The origin of this receptor is a woman younger than 45 with Graves disease. CDR3 coding DNA: TGTGCCTGGTCCGGGACAGGGGTGTTCTATGGCTACACCTTC. It specifies CAWSGTGVFYGYTF. Together with reference TRBV30 and TRBJ1-2, the CDR3 gives the full variable domain: SQTIHQWPATLVQPVGSPLSLECTVEGTSNPNLYWYRQAAGRGLQLLFYSVGIGQISSEVPQNLSASRPQDRQFILSSKKLLLSDSGFYLCAWSGTGVFYGYTFGSGTRLTVV.